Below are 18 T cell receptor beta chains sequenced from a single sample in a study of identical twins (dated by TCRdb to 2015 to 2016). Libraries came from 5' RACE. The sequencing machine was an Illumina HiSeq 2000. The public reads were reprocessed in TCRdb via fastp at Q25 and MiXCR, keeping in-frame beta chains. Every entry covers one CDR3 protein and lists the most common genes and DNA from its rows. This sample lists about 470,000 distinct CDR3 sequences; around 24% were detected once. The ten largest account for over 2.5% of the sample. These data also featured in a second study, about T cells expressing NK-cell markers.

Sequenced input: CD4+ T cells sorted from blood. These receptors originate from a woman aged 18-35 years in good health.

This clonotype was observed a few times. CDR3 amino acids: CSAIKLTAFNSPLHF. The CDR3 nucleotides are TGCAGTGCGATCAAATTGACAGCCTTTAATTCACCCCTCCACTTT. The rearrangement joins TRBV20-1 to TRBJ1-6, with D possibly matching TRBD1 (5 bases). The CDR3 runs to 15 residues. Deletions cut 6 bases from V and 6 bases from J, with 18 bases between. The germline gives CDR1 DFQATT, CDR2 SNEGSKA (reference sequence).

The CDR3 DNA is TGCGCCAGCAGCTTGAGGACTCCAAGGGAGACCCAGTACTTC. Translated, it gives CASSLRTPRETQYF. This chain links TRBV5-1 with TRBJ2-5; D perhaps matches TRBD2 (5 bases). CDR1 SGHRS and CDR2 YFSETQ come from the germline V gene. The CDR3 runs to 14 residues. Deletions cut 1 base from V and 5 bases from J, with 12 bases between.

The CDR3 coding sequence is TGTGCTAGTGGTTTGGGGGCAAGGACAGGGGACTATGGCTACACCTTC. Translation gives CASGLGARTGDYGYTF. This chain uses TRBV12-5 with TRBJ1-2; 9 bases map to TRBD1. Trimming cost V 1 base and J 3 bases; bases outside gene matches: 6. The length of the CDR3 is 16 residues. Germline CDR1 reads LGHNT; CDR2 reads FRNRAP.

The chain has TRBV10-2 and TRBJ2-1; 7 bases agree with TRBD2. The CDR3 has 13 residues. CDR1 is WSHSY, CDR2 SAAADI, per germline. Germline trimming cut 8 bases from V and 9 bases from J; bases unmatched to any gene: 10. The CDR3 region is CASAGTIVREQFF. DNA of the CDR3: TGCGCCAGCGCCGGGACTATAGTCCGTGAGCAGTTCTTC.

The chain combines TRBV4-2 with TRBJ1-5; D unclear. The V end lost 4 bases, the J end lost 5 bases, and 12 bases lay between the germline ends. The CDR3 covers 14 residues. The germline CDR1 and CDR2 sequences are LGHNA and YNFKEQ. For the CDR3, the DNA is TGTGCCAGCAGCCCGACGGGCATGGATCAGCCCCAGCATTTT. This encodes CASSPTGMDQPQHF.

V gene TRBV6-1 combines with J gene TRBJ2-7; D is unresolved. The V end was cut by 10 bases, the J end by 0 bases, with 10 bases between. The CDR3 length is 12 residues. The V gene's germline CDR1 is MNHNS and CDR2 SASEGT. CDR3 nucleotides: TGTGCCACAACACGCTTCTCCTACGAGCAGTACTTC. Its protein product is CATTRFSYEQYF.

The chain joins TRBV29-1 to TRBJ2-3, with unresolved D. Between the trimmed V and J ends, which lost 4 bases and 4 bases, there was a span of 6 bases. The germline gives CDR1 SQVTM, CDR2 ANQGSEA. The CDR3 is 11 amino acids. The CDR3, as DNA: TGCAGCGTTGGGATCGCAGATACGCAGTATTTT. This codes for CSVGIADTQYF.

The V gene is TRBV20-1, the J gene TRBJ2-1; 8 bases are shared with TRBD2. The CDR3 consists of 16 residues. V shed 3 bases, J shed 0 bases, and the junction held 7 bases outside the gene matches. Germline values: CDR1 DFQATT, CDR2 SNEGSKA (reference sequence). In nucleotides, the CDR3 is TGCAGTGCTAGTAGTCTAGCGGGCAGCTCCTACAATGAGCAGTTCTTC. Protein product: CSASSLAGSSYNEQFF.

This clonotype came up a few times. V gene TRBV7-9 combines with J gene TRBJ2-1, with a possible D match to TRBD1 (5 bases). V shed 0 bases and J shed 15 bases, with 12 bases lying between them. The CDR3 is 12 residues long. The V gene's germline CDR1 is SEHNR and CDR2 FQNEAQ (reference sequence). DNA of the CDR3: TGTGCCAGCAGCTTAGCGGGGCCTCGACCGTTCTTC. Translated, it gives CASSLAGPRPFF.

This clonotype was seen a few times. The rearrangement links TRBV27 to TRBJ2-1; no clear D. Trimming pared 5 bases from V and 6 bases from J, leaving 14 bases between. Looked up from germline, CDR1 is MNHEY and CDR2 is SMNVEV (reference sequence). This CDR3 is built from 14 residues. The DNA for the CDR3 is TGTGCCAGCAGTAGGAAGGATCCGGGCAATGAGCAGTTCTTC. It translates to CASSRKDPGNEQFF.

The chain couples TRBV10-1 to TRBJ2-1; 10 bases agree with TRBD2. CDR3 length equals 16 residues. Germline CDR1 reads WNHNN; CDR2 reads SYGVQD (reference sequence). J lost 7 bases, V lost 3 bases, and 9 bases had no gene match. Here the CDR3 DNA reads TGCGCCAGCAGTGAAGGTCTAGCGGGAGCTCGGAATGAGCAGTTCTTC. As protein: CASSEGLAGARNEQFF.

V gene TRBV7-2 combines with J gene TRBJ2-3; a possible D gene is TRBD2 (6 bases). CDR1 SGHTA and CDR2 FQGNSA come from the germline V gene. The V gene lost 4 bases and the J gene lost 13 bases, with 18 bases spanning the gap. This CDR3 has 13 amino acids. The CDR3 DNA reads TGTGCCAGCAGCTCGACGCCGGGACTCCCAAAGTATTTT. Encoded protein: CASSSTPGLPKYF.

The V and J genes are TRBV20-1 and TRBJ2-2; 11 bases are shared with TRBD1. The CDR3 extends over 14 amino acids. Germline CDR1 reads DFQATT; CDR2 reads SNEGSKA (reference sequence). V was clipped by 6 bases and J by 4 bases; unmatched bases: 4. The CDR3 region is CSASGTGGTGELFF. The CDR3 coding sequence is TGCAGTGCCTCCGGGACAGGGGGCACCGGGGAGCTGTTTTTT.

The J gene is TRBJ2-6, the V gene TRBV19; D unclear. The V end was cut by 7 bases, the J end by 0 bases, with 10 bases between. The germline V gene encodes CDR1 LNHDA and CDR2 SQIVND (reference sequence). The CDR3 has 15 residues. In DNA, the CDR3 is TGTGCCAGTAATTGGGGTAGCTCTGGGGCCAACGTCCTGACTTTC. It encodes CASNWGSSGANVLTF. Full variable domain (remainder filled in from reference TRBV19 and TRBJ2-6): DGGITQSPKYLFRKEGQNVTLSCEQNLNHDAMYWYRQDPGQGLRLIYYSQIVNDFQKGDIAEGYSVSREKKESFPLTVTSAQKNPTAFYLCASNWGSSGANVLTFGAGSRLTVL.

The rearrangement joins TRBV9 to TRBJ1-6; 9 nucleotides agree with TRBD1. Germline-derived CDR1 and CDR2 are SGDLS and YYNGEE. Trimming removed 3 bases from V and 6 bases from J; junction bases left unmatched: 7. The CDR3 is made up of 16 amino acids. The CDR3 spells CASSGSGTGTNSPLHF. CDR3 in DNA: TGTGCCAGCAGCGGTTCCGGGACAGGGACTAATTCACCCCTCCACTTT.

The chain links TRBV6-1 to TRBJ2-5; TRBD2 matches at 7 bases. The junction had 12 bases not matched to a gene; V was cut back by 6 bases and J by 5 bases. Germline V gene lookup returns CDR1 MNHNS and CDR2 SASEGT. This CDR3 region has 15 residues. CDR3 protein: CASSHPAGVGETQYF. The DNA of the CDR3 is TGTGCCAGCAGCCACCCTGCGGGGGTGGGGGAGACCCAGTACTTC.

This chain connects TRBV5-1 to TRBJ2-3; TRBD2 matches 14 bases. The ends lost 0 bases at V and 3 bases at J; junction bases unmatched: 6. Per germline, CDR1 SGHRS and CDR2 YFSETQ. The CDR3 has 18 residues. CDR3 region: CASSLGLAGGPMTDTQYF. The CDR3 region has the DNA TGCGCCAGCAGCTTGGGACTAGCGGGGGGGCCTATGACAGATACGCAGTATTTT. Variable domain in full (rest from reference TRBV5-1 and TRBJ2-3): KAGVTQTPRYLIKTRGQQVTLSCSPISGHRSVSWYQQTPGQGLQFLFEYFSETQRNKGNFPGRFSGRQFSNSRSEMNVSTLELGDSALYLCASSLGLAGGPMTDTQYFGPGTRLTVL.

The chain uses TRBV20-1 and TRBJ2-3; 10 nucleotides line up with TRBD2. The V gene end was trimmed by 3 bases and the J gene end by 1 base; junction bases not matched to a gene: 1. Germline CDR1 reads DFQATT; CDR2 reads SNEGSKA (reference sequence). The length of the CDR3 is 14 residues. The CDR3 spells CSARGTSGTDTQYF. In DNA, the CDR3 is TGCAGTGCTAGGGGGACTAGCGGCACAGATACGCAGTATTTT.